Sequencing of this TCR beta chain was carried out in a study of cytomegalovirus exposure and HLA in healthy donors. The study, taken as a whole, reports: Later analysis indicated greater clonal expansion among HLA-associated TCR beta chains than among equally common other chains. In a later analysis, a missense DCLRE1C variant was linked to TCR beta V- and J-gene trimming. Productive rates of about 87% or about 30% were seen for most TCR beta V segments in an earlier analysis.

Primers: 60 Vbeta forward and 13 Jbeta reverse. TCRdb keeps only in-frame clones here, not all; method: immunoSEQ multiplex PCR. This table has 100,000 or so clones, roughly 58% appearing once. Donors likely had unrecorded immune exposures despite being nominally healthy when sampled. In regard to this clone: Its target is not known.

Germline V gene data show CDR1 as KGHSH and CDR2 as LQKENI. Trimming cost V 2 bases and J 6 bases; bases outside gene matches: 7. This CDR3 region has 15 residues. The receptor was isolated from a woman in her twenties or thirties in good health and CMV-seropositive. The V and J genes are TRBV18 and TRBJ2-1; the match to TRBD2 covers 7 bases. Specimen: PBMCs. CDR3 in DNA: TGTGCCAGCTCACCATCAGAGGGGAGGGGCAATGAGCAGTTCTTC. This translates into CASSPSEGRGNEQFF.